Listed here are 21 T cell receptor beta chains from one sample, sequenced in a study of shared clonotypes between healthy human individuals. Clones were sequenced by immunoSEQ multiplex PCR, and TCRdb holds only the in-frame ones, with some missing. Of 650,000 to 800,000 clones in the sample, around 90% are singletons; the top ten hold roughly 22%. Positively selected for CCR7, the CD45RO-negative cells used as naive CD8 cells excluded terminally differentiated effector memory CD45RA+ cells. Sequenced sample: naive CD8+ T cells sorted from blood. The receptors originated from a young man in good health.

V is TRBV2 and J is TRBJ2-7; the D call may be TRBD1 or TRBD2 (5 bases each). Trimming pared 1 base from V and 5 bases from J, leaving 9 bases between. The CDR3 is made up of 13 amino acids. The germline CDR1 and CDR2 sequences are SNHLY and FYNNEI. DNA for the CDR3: TGTGCCAGCAGTGAAGGCAGGGACCACGAGCAGTACTTC. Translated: CASSEGRDHEQYF.

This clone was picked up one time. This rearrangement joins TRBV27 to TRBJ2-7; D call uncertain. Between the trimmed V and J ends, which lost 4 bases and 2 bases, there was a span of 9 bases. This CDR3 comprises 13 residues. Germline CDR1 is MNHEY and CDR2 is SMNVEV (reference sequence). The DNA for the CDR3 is TGTGCCAGCAGTTACGGGCCTGCCTACGAGCAGTACTTC. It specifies CASSYGPAYEQYF.

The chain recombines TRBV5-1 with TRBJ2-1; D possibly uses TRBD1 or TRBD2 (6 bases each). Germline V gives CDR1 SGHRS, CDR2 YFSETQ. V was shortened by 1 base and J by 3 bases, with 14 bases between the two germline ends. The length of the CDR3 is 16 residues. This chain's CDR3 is CASSLYGGGNYNEQFF. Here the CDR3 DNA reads TGCGCCAGCAGCTTGTACGGGGGCGGAAACTACAATGAGCAGTTCTTC.

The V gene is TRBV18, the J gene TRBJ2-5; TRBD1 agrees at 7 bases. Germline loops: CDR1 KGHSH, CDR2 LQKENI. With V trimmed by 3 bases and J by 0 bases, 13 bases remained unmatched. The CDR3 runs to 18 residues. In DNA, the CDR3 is TGTGCCAGCTCACCGACGGGGCGAGGCAGGGGGTACCAAGAGACCCAGTACTTC. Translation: CASSPTGRGRGYQETQYF.

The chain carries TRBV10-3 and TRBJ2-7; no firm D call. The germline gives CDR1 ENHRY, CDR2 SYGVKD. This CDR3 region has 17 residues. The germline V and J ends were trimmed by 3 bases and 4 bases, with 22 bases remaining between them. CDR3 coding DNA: TGTGCCATCAGTGACCTCCCAGTTGGTCCCGAGGCTTACGAGCAGTACTTC. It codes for CAISDLPVGPEAYEQYF.

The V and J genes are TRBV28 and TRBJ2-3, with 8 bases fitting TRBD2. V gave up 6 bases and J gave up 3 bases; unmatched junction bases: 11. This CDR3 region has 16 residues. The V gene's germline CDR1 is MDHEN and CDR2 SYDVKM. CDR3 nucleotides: TGTGCCAGCAGCCCTGGACTAGCACTAAAAACAGATACGCAGTATTTT. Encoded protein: CASSPGLALKTDTQYF.

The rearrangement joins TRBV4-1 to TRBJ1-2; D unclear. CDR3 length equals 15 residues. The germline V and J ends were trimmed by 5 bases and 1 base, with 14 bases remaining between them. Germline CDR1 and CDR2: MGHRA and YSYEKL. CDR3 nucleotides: TGCGCCAGCAGCACGGACGTAGGCGTTAACTATGGCTACACCTTC. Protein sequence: CASSTDVGVNYGYTF.

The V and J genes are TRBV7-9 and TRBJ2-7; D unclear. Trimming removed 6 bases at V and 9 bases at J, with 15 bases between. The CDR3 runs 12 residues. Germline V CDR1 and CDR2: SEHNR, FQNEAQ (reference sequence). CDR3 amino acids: CASSQLPGGQYF. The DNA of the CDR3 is TGTGCCAGCAGTCAGCTGCCGGGTGGGCAGTACTTC.

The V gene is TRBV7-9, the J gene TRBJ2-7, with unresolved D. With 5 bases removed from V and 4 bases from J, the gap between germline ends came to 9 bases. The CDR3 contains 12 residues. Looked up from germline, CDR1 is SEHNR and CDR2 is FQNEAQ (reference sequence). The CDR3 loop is CASSNPGYEQYF. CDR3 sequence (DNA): TGTGCCAGCAGCAACCCCGGATACGAGCAGTACTTC.

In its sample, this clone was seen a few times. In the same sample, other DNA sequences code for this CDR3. The CDR3 bases are TGTGCCAGCAGTTTGTCCCCCAGCTACGAGCAGTACTTC. Protein product: CASSLSPSYEQYF. The V gene is TRBV27, the J gene TRBJ2-7; D gene uncertain. Looked up from germline, CDR1 is MNHEY and CDR2 is SMNVEV (reference sequence). The CDR3 is made up of 13 amino acids. V shed 3 bases and J shed 3 bases, with 9 bases lying between them.

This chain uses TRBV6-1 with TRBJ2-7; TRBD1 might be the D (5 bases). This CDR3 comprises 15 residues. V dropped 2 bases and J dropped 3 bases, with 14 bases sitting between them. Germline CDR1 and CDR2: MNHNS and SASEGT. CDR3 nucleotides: TGTGCCAGCAGTGAAAGGGGTAGTACCGTCTACGAGCAGTACTTC. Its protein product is CASSERGSTVYEQYF.

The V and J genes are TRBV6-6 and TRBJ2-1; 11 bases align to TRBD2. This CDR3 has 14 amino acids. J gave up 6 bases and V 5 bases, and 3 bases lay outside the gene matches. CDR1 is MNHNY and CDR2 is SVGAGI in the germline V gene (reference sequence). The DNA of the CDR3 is TGTGCCAGCAGTGGGCTAGCGGGAGGCAATGAGCAGTTCTTC. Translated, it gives CASSGLAGGNEQFF.

In nucleotides, the CDR3 is TGTGCCAGCAGTTTATTAGGGGGGCCACCCTCCTACGAGCAGTACTTC. It encodes CASSLLGGPPSYEQYF. The chain has TRBV28 and TRBJ2-7; D possibly matches TRBD1 or TRBD2 (6 bases each). CDR3 length equals 16 residues. V dropped 1 base and J dropped 0 bases, with 13 bases sitting between them. CDR1 is MDHEN and CDR2 is SYDVKM in the germline V gene.

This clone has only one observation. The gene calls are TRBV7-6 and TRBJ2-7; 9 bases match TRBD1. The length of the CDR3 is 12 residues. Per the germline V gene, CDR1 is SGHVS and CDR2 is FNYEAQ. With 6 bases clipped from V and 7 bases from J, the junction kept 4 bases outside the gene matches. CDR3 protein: CASRGTGLEQYF. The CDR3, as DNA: TGTGCCAGCAGGGGGACAGGGCTTGAGCAGTACTTC.

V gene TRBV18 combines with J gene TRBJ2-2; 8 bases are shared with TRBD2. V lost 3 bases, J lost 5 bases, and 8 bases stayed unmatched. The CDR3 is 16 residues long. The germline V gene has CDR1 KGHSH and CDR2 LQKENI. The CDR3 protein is CASSPRGTSRTGELFF. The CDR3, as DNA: TGTGCCAGCTCACCTCGGGGGACTAGTCGAACCGGGGAGCTGTTTTTT.

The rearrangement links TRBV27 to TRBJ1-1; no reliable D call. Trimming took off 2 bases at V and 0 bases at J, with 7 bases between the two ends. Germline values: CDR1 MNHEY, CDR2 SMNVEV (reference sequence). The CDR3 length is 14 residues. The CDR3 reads CASSLNSLNTEAFF. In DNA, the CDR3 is TGTGCCAGCAGTTTAAACTCCTTGAACACTGAAGCTTTCTTT.

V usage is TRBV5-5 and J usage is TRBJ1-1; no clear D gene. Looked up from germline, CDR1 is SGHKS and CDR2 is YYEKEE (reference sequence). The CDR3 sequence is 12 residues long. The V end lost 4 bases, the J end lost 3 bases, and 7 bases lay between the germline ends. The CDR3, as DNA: TGTGCCAGCAGCAGGGCAGACACTGAAGCTTTCTTT. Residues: CASSRADTEAFF.

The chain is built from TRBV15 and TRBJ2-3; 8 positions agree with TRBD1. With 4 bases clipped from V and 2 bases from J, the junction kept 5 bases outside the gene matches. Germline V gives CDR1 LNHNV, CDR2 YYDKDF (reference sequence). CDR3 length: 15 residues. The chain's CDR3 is CATSIHRGNTDTQYF. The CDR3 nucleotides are TGTGCCACCAGCATTCACAGGGGGAACACAGATACGCAGTATTTT.

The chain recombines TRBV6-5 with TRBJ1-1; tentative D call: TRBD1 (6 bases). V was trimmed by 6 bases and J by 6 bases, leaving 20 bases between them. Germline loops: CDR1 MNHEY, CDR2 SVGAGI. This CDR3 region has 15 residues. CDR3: CASSPISRGLAEAFF. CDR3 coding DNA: TGTGCCAGCAGCCCGATTTCCCGGGGGCTCGCTGAAGCTTTCTTT.

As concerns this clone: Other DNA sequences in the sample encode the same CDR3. Here the CDR3 reads CASSLTVAYEQYF. The CDR3 nucleotides read TGTGCCAGCAGTTTGACAGTGGCCTACGAGCAGTACTTC. J is TRBJ2-7 and V is TRBV27; a possible D gene is TRBD1 (5 bases). There are 13 residues in the CDR3. With 3 bases removed from V and 2 bases from J, the gap between germline ends came to 8 bases. Germline V lookup: CDR1 MNHEY, CDR2 SMNVEV (reference sequence).

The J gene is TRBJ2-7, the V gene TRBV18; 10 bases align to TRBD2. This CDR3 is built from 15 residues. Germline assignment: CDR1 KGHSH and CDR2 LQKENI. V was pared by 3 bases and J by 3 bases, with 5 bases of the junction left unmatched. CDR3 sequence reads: CASSPGTSDYYEQYF. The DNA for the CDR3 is TGTGCCAGCTCACCTGGGACTAGCGATTACTACGAGCAGTACTTC.